The clone carrying this T cell receptor (beta chain) came up many times. Its antigen is as yet unknown. The data are from a study of early T cells in non-severe SARS-CoV-2 infection. Study summary: RNA in bulk from unsorted whole blood was sequenced, and chains were unpaired. Whole-study results and caveats: The matching step, a VDJdb search, favored anti-spike CD8 responses and missed private and CD4 specificities.

Individually, cDNA molecules had unique molecular identifiers attached to them. TCRdb independently ran MiXCR on the 5' RACE reads; one entry per CDR3 protein. The data show fewer than 50,000 distinct CDR3 sequences, 12% seen once. Trimming left V 3 bases short and J 2 bases short, with 11 bases between. The CDR3 runs 15 residues. Looked up from germline, CDR1 is MDHEN and CDR2 is SYDVKM. V gene TRBV28 combines with J gene TRBJ1-5; no firm D call. The clonotype was recovered from an adult who was a healthcare worker with PCR-confirmed SARS-CoV-2 infection or an uninfected control (not recorded which). Sequencing was done on a sample of whole blood. The CDR3 region has the DNA TGTGCCAGCAGTTTGAGAGGGAGAGGCAATCAGCCCCAGCATTTT. This sequence encodes CASSLRGRGNQPQHF.